This T cell receptor (beta chain) was identified during a study of radiotherapy plus CTLA-4 blockade in lung cancer. The wider study: There were objective responses in approximately 19% of patients, and over 30% had disease control. Overall study results and limits: TCR clones of tumor origin grew in blood after radiotherapy plus ipilimumab. The authors reported that early blood T cell clone dynamics, with interferon-beta, best predicted response.

CDR3 length: 19 residues. Germline CDR1 is LGHNA and CDR2 is YSLEER. After removal of 0 bases from V and 3 bases from J, the junction contained 12 bases not matched to a gene. For this clone: As yet, its antigen is unknown.

Lung cancer patients with chemo-refractory metastatic non-small-cell disease were given focal radiation plus CTLA-4 blockade with ipilimumab. The table came from immunoSEQ multiplex PCR; TCRdb's copy has only in-frame clones and leaves some out. The sample lists 70,000 to 95,000 clones; around 86% were seen once. The sequence was obtained from a human donor with non-small cell lung cancer that progressed on radiotherapy plus ipilimumab. The chain joins TRBV4-3 to TRBJ2-1, with TRBD1 matching over 9 bases. The specimen was peripheral blood, collected from a patient treated with radiotherapy plus ipilimumab. Here the CDR3 DNA reads TGCGCCAGCAGCCAAGAGGGACAGGGCCGGGGGCCCCTCTACAATGAGCAGTTCTTC. Protein sequence: CASSQEGQGRGPLYNEQFF.